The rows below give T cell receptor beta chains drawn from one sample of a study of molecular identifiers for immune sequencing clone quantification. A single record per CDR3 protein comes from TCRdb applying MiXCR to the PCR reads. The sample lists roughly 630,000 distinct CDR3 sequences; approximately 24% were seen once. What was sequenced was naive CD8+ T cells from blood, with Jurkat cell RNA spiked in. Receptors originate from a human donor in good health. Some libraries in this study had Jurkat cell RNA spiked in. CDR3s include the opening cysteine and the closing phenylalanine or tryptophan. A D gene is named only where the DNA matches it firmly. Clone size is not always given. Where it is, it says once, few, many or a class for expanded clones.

TGTGCCAGCAGCGTAGGCCCTCTAGCGGGAGAGCTGAAAGATACCCAGTACTTC,CASSVGPLAGELKDTQYF,TRBD2,.,18,TRBV9,TRBJ2-5
TGTGCCAGCAGTGAAGAAGTGGCAGGCGCGTCCTCGGGGCGCAGGGAATACGAGCAGTACTTC,CASSEEVAGASSGRREYEQYF,.,.,21,TRBV6-1,TRBJ2-7
TGTGCCAGCAGCCTTGGACTCCCCGGAGATACGCAGTATTTT,CASSLGLPGDTQYF,.,many,14,TRBV7-2,TRBJ2-3
TGTGCCAGCAGCGCGCCTAGCGACTACGAGCAGTACTTC,CASSAPSDYEQYF,.,few,13,TRBV6-2/TRBV6-3,TRBJ2-7
TGCGCCAGCAGCCCCCAGCGGGGGCGGGCAGATACGCAGTCTTTT,CASSPQRGRADTQSF,TRBD2,.,15,TRBV4-3,TRBJ2-3
TGTGCCAGCAGCTATACAGGGTACGAGCAGCACTTC,CASSYTGYEQHF,.,.,12,TRBV7-6,TRBJ2-7
TGTGCCAGTAGTCCCCGGACTAGCGGGAATAGGGACATTCAGTACTTC,CASSPRTSGNRDIQYF,TRBD2,many,16,TRBV19,TRBJ2-4
TGTGCCATCAGGGTAACAGGGAACGAGCAGTACTTC,CAIRVTGNEQYF,.,.,12,TRBV10-3,TRBJ2-7
TGTGCCACCAGTGATTTGGAGAGCAATCAGCACCAGCATTTT,CATSDLESNQHQHF,.,.,14,TRBV24-1,TRBJ1-5
TGTGCCAGCAGCGCCCGTTCCACTGAAGCTTTCTTT,CASSARSTEAFF,.,many,12,TRBV7-9,TRBJ1-1
TGTGCCAGCAGCGTAGGGGATGGTGGTTCAGGAAACACCATATATTTT,CASSVGDGGSGNTIYF,.,few,16,TRBV9,TRBJ1-3
TGTGCCAGCAGCTGGGAACGGAGAGGCACAGATACGCAGTATTTT,CASSWERRGTDTQYF,.,many,15,TRBV7-2,TRBJ2-3
TGTGCCAGCAGTTACAACAGAGGGAACATTCAGTACTTC,CASSYNRGNIQYF,.,many,13,TRBV6-2/TRBV6-3,TRBJ2-4
TGTGCCAGCAGCTCCCCCGGAGGTGACAATGAGCAGTTCTTC,CASSSPGGDNEQFF,.,few,14,TRBV5-8,TRBJ2-1
TGTGCCAGCGAGGACAGTGGGTCGTCCTACGAGCAGTACTTC,CASEDSGSSYEQYF,.,many,14,TRBV2,TRBJ2-7
TGCGCCAGCAGCCAAGATAGACTACCTCATCTTCAGTTAGATACGCAGTATTTT,CASSQDRLPHLQLDTQYF,.,many,18,TRBV4-3,TRBJ2-3
TGTGCCAGCAGCGTTGGGCAGGGCATAGATACGCAGTATTTT,CASSVGQGIDTQYF,.,many,14,TRBV9,TRBJ2-3
TGTGCCTGTAGTCCAGCCGCTAACTATGGCTACACCTTC,CACSPAANYGYTF,.,.,13,TRBV19,TRBJ1-2
TGCAGTGCTAGTAAACAGGGCACTGAAGCTTTCTTT,CSASKQGTEAFF,.,few,12,TRBV20-1,TRBJ1-1
TGCAGTGCTAGGCTAACCGGGACTAGCGGAATCACAGATACGCAGTATTTT,CSARLTGTSGITDTQYF,TRBD2,.,17,TRBV20-1,TRBJ2-3
TGCGCCAGCAGCTTGGCCCTAGGGGGGGCCTACAATGAGCAGTTCTTC,CASSLALGGAYNEQFF,.,.,16,TRBV5-1,TRBJ2-1
TGTGCCAGCAGCTTAGCGCTCGGTGTCGGGGGATCACGCCAAGAGACCCAGTACTTC,CASSLALGVGGSRQETQYF,.,many,19,TRBV11-2,TRBJ2-5
TGTGCCAGCACCCCGGATCGGGGCAGGGCGACTGAAGCTTTCTTT,CASTPDRGRATEAFF,.,few,15,TRBV6-2/TRBV6-3,TRBJ1-1
TGTGCCAGTCCGACAGGGTCCACTGAAGCTTTCTTT,CASPTGSTEAFF,TRBD1,.,12,TRBV19,TRBJ1-1
TGCGCCAGCAGCCAACTAAGACAGGGCTCCTACAATGAGCAGTTCTTC,CASSQLRQGSYNEQFF,TRBD1,many,16,TRBV4-3,TRBJ2-1
TGTGCCAGCAGCTTGTTGGCAGCAACTAATGAAAAACTGTTTTTT,CASSLLAATNEKLFF,.,few,15,TRBV5-6,TRBJ1-4
TGTGCCTGGAGTGTAGACAGGGGGCTAGAAGCTTTCTTT,CAWSVDRGLEAFF,TRBD1,few,13,TRBV30,TRBJ1-1
TGTGCCAGCAGCTCCCTAGGCGGGAGGGTATACAATGAGCAGTTCTTC,CASSSLGGRVYNEQFF,TRBD2,many,16,TRBV7-2,TRBJ2-1
TGTGCCAGCAGTTACGGGACAGGGGTGTACGAGCAGTACTTC,CASSYGTGVYEQYF,TRBD1,many,14,TRBV27,TRBJ2-7
TGCAGTGCTAGAGAACAGGGGAGCTCCTACGAGCAGTACTTC,CSAREQGSSYEQYF,TRBD1,few,14,TRBV20-1,TRBJ2-7
TGTGCCAGCAGTTTGGGGGGAGTTGAAAAACTGTTTTTT,CASSLGGVEKLFF,.,.,13,TRBV12-3/TRBV12-4,TRBJ1-4
TGTGCCAGCGGAACCGGGACAGGAGGCACTGAAGCTTTCTTT,CASGTGTGGTEAFF,TRBD1,.,14,TRBV16,TRBJ1-1
TGTGCCAGCCACCCGACAGGGAACACCGGGGAGCTGTTTTTT,CASHPTGNTGELFF,.,many,14,TRBV7-3,TRBJ2-2
TGTGCCAGTAGACCGGCGGGAGCAGATACGCAGTATTTT,CASRPAGADTQYF,TRBD2,many,13,TRBV19,TRBJ2-3
TGTGCCAGTAGTATCGCCTCTCGGGGGTTCCACGAGCAGTACTTC,CASSIASRGFHEQYF,.,few,15,TRBV19,TRBJ2-7
TGTGCCAGCAACACAGGGGGCTACGAGCAGTACTTC,CASNTGGYEQYF,TRBD1,few,12,TRBV7-9,TRBJ2-7
TGTGCCAGTAGTATAGGACTTGGATCCTACAATGAGCAGTTCTTC,CASSIGLGSYNEQFF,.,.,15,TRBV19,TRBJ2-1
TGTGCCAGTAGTATCGGACTAACAATCTCCTACAAGCAGTACTTC,CASSIGLTISYKQYF,.,.,15,TRBV19,TRBJ2-7
TGTGCCAGCAGTTTTGGTGCAGGGAGTAGGGGGGAGCTGTTTTTT,CASSFGAGSRGELFF,.,.,15,TRBV27,TRBJ2-2
TGTGCCAGTAGTAGGGGACAGGGGTTCGCTGGAAACACCATATATTTT,CASSRGQGFAGNTIYF,TRBD1,few,16,TRBV19,TRBJ1-3
TGTGCCAGCAGCTTAGCGAGGGGACTCCAGGCCTACGAGCAGTACTTC,CASSLARGLQAYEQYF,.,few,16,TRBV7-9,TRBJ2-7